Below, 3 T cell receptor beta chains from the same sample are listed, as sequenced in a study of response to subunit inactivated influenza vaccine. TCRdb passed the RT-PCR reads through MiXCR, listing each CDR3 protein once. The sample gives 500,000 to 750,000 distinct CDR3 sequences, 11% to 15% of which show up once; around 10% is in the top ten. Sequenced material: PBMCs from blood, taken about 11 days after vaccination. These receptors were collected from a man between 50 and 59 years old who received an inactivated influenza vaccine.

This clonotype was seen repeatedly, ten times or more. The V and J genes are TRBV4-3 and TRBJ2-1, with TRBD2 identical over 7 bases. In germline, CDR1 is LGHNA, CDR2 YSLEER. CDR3 size: 16 residues. J was trimmed by 3 bases and V by 0 bases; bases with no gene match: 5. The CDR3 spells CASSQDTSAFYNEQFF. DNA for the CDR3: TGCGCCAGCAGCCAAGACACTAGCGCTTTCTACAATGAGCAGTTCTTC.

This clonotype was counted a few times. The chain combines TRBV7-2 with TRBJ2-3; D is uncertain. V was trimmed by 4 bases and J by 2 bases, leaving 7 bases between them. The CDR3 length is 13 residues. Germline CDR1 SGHTA, CDR2 FQGNSA. In nucleotides, the CDR3 is TGTGCCAGCAGCTCACCTCTCACAGATACGCAGTATTTT. This codes for CASSSPLTDTQYF.

This clonotype was seen a handful of times. This chain connects TRBV7-2 to TRBJ1-2; D is uncertain. Germline V CDR1 and CDR2: SGHTA, FQGNSA. The CDR3 contains 14 residues. Between the trimmed V and J ends, which lost 3 bases and 1 base, there was a span of 9 bases. CDR3 nucleotide sequence: TGTGCCAGCAGCTTCTCGCTTGATAACTATGGCTACACCTTC. This sequence encodes CASSFSLDNYGYTF.